One sample yielded the 20 T cell receptor beta chains listed below, sequenced in a study of CD8 T cells in ankylosing spondylitis. TCRdb re-analysed the 5' RACE reads in MiXCR, keeping a single row per CDR3 protein. The sample consists of a few hundred thousand distinct CDR3 sequences, less than 25% of them appearing once. Source material: blood, either unsorted or a sorted T cell fraction (not recorded which). The receptors were sampled from a female donor with ankylosing spondylitis or in good health (not recorded which).

In this sample, this clonotype turned up a few times. The chain joins TRBV27 to TRBJ1-1; D may be TRBD1 (6 bases). Trimming took 4 bases from V and 11 from J, leaving 20 bases between them. Germline lookup yields CDR1 MNHEY and CDR2 SMNVEV (reference sequence). There are 14 residues in the CDR3. Written as DNA, the CDR3 is TGTGCCAGCAGTTCTGACAGGAGGTCAGGGGACGCTTTCTTT. Residues: CASSSDRRSGDAFF.

In its sample, this clonotype was seen a few times. The chain has TRBV7-8 and TRBJ1-5; D call uncertain. The CDR3 is made up of 13 amino acids. The germline gives CDR1 SGHVS, CDR2 FQNEAQ. The germline V and J ends were trimmed by 1 base and 4 bases, with 5 bases remaining between them. The CDR3 loop is CASSLGENQPQHF. The CDR3 nucleotides are TGTGCCAGCAGCTTAGGGGAGAATCAGCCCCAGCATTTT.

This clonotype was found a few times. CDR3 loop: CSARATGEGELFF. DNA of the CDR3: TGCAGTGCTAGGGCAACAGGGGAGGGGGAGCTGTTTTTT. The gene calls are TRBV20-1 and TRBJ2-2, with 7 bases fitting TRBD1. This CDR3 is 13 amino acids long. V lost 3 bases and J lost 8; bases outside the gene matches: 6. Germline-derived CDR1 and CDR2 are DFQATT and SNEGSKA (reference sequence).

The rearrangement uses TRBV20-1 and TRBJ2-5; no firm D call. The CDR3 consists of 14 residues. Germline-derived CDR1 and CDR2 are DFQATT and SNEGSKA (reference sequence). The V end lost 2 bases, the J end lost 1 base, and 11 bases lay between the germline ends. Here the CDR3 DNA reads TGCAGTGCTAGATCAGGATCCGCCCAAGAGACCCAGTACTTC. Translated, it gives CSARSGSAQETQYF.

V is TRBV7-2 and J is TRBJ2-7; D perhaps matches TRBD2 (6 bases). Trimming stripped 5 bases from V and 3 bases from J, with 17 bases between. The CDR3 extends over 15 amino acids. CDR1 and CDR2 (germline): SGHTA, FQGNSA. The CDR3: CASSPGLHLIYEQYF. DNA of the CDR3: TGTGCCAGCAGCCCGGGACTTCACTTAATCTACGAGCAGTACTTC.

The chain joins TRBV20-1 to TRBJ1-1; D gene uncertain. The CDR3 extends over 11 amino acids. Looked up from germline, CDR1 is DFQATT and CDR2 is SNEGSKA (reference sequence). V gave up 0 bases and J gave up 11 bases, with 10 bases separating them. CDR3 sequence reads: CSARESLSAFF. DNA of the CDR3: TGCAGTGCTAGAGAGAGCCTCTCGGCTTTCTTT.

In this sample, this clonotype turned up a few times. The chain uses TRBV11-1 and TRBJ2-6; 7 bases map to TRBD2. The CDR3 contains 19 residues. The germline V gene encodes CDR1 SGHAT and CDR2 FQDESV (reference sequence). The ends lost 1 base at V and 3 bases at J; junction bases unmatched: 12. In DNA, the CDR3 is TGTGCCAGCAGCTTAGTTGGCGCGGGAGAATTAGGTGGGGCCAACGTCCTGACTTTC. Encoded protein: CASSLVGAGELGGANVLTF.

The CDR3 nucleotides are TGTGCCAGCAGTCGCCAGATAGGGAGGACAGATACGCAGTATTTT. Translated: CASSRQIGRTDTQYF. This chain links TRBV6-1 with TRBJ2-3; D is perhaps TRBD2 (6 bases). The V gene lost 5 bases and the J gene lost 3 bases, with 15 bases spanning the gap. Per the germline V gene, CDR1 is MNHNS and CDR2 is SASEGT. CDR3 size: 15 residues.

The V and J genes are TRBV6-1 and TRBJ2-1; the match to TRBD2 covers 14 bases. J gave up 6 bases and V 5 bases, and 9 bases lay outside the gene matches. Per the germline V gene, CDR1 is MNHNS and CDR2 is SASEGT. The length of the CDR3 is 17 residues. CDR3 in amino acids: CASSRGTSGRWPNEQFF. As DNA, the CDR3 is TGTGCCAGCAGTCGAGGGACTAGCGGGAGATGGCCCAATGAGCAGTTCTTC.

With respect to this clonotype: Since a much larger clone is just one base distant, this may be a read error. This chain links TRBV29-1 with TRBJ2-5, with D possibly being TRBD2 (5 bases). Germline CDR1 is SQVTM and CDR2 is ANQGSEA. With 6 bases removed from V and 5 bases from J, the gap between germline ends came to 10 bases. This CDR3 contains 11 residues. CDR3 in amino acids: CSVSRGETQYF. CDR3 coding DNA: TGCAGCGTATCGCGAGGGGAGACCCAGTACTTC. Full variable domain (remainder filled in from reference TRBV29-1 and TRBJ2-5): SAVISQKPSRDICQRGTSLTIQCQVDSQVTMMFWYRQQPGQSLTLIATANQGSEATYESGFVIDKFPISRPNLTFSTLTVSNMSPEDSSIYLCSVSRGETQYFGPGTRLLVL.

The V gene is TRBV25-1, the J gene TRBJ2-1; TRBD2 matches 9 bases. Germline V gene lookup returns CDR1 MGHDK and CDR2 SYGVNS. CDR3 length: 15 amino acids. V shed 4 bases and J 9 bases; nucleotides not matched to a gene: 10. CDR3 in DNA: TGTGCCAGCAGTGGGGGGGCGTTACTAGCGGGTGAGCAGTTCTTC. It encodes CASSGGALLAGEQFF.

The chain links TRBV6-2 or TRBV6-3 to TRBJ2-3; no definite D call. With 5 bases removed from V and 2 bases from J, the gap between germline ends came to 20 bases. Looked up from germline, CDR1 is MNHEY and CDR2 is SVGEGT. The CDR3 runs 17 residues. CDR3 residues: CASSPAAAYQNTDTQYF. CDR3 nucleotides: TGTGCCAGCAGTCCCGCGGCCGCCTACCAAAACACAGATACGCAGTATTTT.

This clonotype has a handful of counts. The rearrangement uses TRBV10-3 and TRBJ2-3; D ambiguous. Germline CDR1 and CDR2: ENHRY and SYGVKD. Trimming took off 5 bases at V and 0 bases at J, with 9 bases between the two ends. CDR3 length equals 14 residues. As DNA, the CDR3 is TGTGCCATCAGTCACAGCTCTAGCACAGATACGCAGTATTTT. Translation: CAISHSSSTDTQYF.

This clonotype was counted only a few times. The V gene is TRBV7-2, the J gene TRBJ1-6; D not certain. This CDR3 is built from 16 residues. Germline loops: CDR1 SGHTA, CDR2 FQGNSA. The V end was cut by 2 bases, the J end by 0 bases, with 8 bases between. CDR3 nucleotide sequence: TGTGCCAGCAGCTTACGTCCCAGCTCCTATAATTCACCCCTCCACTTT. It codes for CASSLRPSSYNSPLHF.

The genes are TRBV7-2 and TRBJ2-3; D not certain. Between the trimmed V and J ends, which lost 4 bases and 0 bases, there was a span of 8 bases. This CDR3 contains 14 residues. The germline gives CDR1 SGHTA, CDR2 FQGNSA. CDR3 sequence reads: CASSSRHSTDTQYF. The CDR3 DNA reads as TGTGCCAGCAGCTCCCGCCATAGCACAGATACGCAGTATTTT. Supplemented by reference TRBV7-2 and TRBJ2-3, the full variable domain reads GAGVSQSPSNKVTEKGKDVELRCDPISGHTALYWYRQSLGQGLEFLIYFQGNSAPDKSGLPSDRFSAERTGGSVSTLTIQRTQQEDSAVYLCASSSRHSTDTQYFGPGTRLTVL.

This clonotype has just a few counts. This chain connects TRBV25-1 to TRBJ2-4, with 9 bases fitting TRBD2. The CDR3 is made up of 15 amino acids. Per the germline V gene, CDR1 is MGHDK and CDR2 is SYGVNS. J gave up 7 bases and V 1 base, and 5 bases lay outside the gene matches. CDR3 residues: CASSELAGVVNIQYF. The CDR3 DNA reads TGTGCCAGCAGTGAATTAGCGGGGGTCGTCAACATTCAGTACTTC.

This clonotype was observed a few times. This chain joins TRBV5-1 and TRBJ2-3, with D tentatively TRBD2 (6 bases). This CDR3 spans 15 amino acids. Looked up from germline, CDR1 is SGHRS and CDR2 is YFSETQ. V gave up 2 bases and J gave up 4 bases, with 14 bases separating them. The CDR3 DNA sequence: TGCGCCAGCAGCTTTAAAGGGCGGGGAGCAGATACGCAGTATTTT. Translated: CASSFKGRGADTQYF.

The CDR3 DNA reads TGTGCCAGCAGGCTGCCGTTGGCTGAAGCTTTCTTT. Amino acids: CASRLPLAEAFF. This chain links TRBV28 with TRBJ1-1; D remains ambiguous. In germline, CDR1 is MDHEN, CDR2 SYDVKM. V was cut by 6 bases and J by 6 bases, with 11 bases left in between. The CDR3 totals 12 residues.

V gene TRBV7-2 combines with J gene TRBJ2-7; 8 bases fit TRBD2. The germline V gene has CDR1 SGHTA and CDR2 FQGNSA. The CDR3 has 15 amino acids. V was clipped by 1 base and J by 0 bases; unmatched bases: 2. CDR3 protein: CASSLELAVSYEQYF. The CDR3 bases are TGTGCCAGCAGCTTAGAACTAGCGGTCTCCTACGAGCAGTACTTC.

The chain links TRBV5-6 to TRBJ1-5; maybe TRBD1 (5 bases). The germline V and J ends were trimmed by 2 bases and 6 bases, with 15 bases remaining between them. Germline CDR1 reads SGHDT; CDR2 reads YYEEEE. The CDR3 is made up of 15 amino acids. The CDR3 spells CASSFQGRLGQPQHF. DNA for the CDR3: TGTGCCAGCAGCTTTCAGGGCAGGCTAGGTCAGCCCCAGCATTTT. The complete variable domain, with remaining parts taken from reference TRBV5-6 and TRBJ1-5, reads DAGVTQSPTHLIKTRGQQVTLRCSPKSGHDTVSWYQQALGQGPQFIFQYYEEEERQRGNFPDRFSGHQFPNYSSELNVNALLLGDSALYLCASSFQGRLGQPQHFGDGTRLSIL.